Shown below are 20 T cell receptor beta chains from a single sample sequenced in a study of sequential checkpoint blockade in melanoma. The repertoire was sequenced with immunoSEQ multiplex PCR; TCRdb's copy has only in-frame clones and lacks some. The repertoire holds 3,000 to 4,000 clones, with roughly 25% as singletons. Treatment of the sample: randomized to nivolumab then ipilimumab (arm A) or the reverse (arm B). The sequences come from tumor tissue (inferred from file names), collected from a patient given nivolumab and ipilimumab in sequence. Every receptor here comes from a human donor with melanoma.

V gene TRBV28 combines with J gene TRBJ1-2; D perhaps matches TRBD1 (5 bases). V was clipped by 10 bases and J by 3 bases, with 15 bases between them. The CDR3 runs 13 residues. Germline-derived CDR1 and CDR2 are MDHEN and SYDVKM. The DNA of the CDR3 is TGTGCCAACGGAGACAGCAGGGACTATGGCTACACCTTC. Its translation: CANGDSRDYGYTF.

This clone has only a few counts. The chain recombines TRBV28 with TRBJ1-5, with D uncertain. Trimming took off 3 bases at V and 0 bases at J, with 12 bases between the two ends. The CDR3 covers 16 residues. CDR1 is MDHEN, CDR2 SYDVKM, per germline. In DNA form, the CDR3 reads TGTGCCAGCAGTTTGAGGGCAGTATATAGCAATCAGCCCCAGCATTTT. Translation gives CASSLRAVYSNQPQHF.

This chain joins TRBV11-3 and TRBJ2-1; D might be TRBD2 (5 bases). Per germline, CDR1 SGHNT and CDR2 YENEEA. V was trimmed by 5 bases and J by 5 bases, leaving 31 bases between them. CDR3 size: 20 residues. CDR3 protein: CASSQRPEARYSPAHNEQFF. CDR3 DNA sequence: TGTGCCAGCAGCCAGAGGCCGGAGGCCCGGTATAGCCCAGCCCACAATGAGCAGTTCTTC.

This clone came up a few times. The CDR3 loop reads CASSQGYGVDEQYF. CDR3 in DNA: TGCGCCAGCAGCCAGGGTTATGGCGTGGACGAGCAGTACTTC. V is TRBV4-1 and J is TRBJ2-7; D is uncertain. CDR1 and CDR2 (germline): MGHRA, YSYEKL. The CDR3 runs to 14 residues. The V end lost 3 bases, the J end lost 5 bases, and 14 bases lay between the germline ends.

The chain uses TRBV19 and TRBJ2-1, with 13 nucleotides matching TRBD2. The V segment lost 7 bases and the J segment 6 bases; nucleotides outside the gene matches: 6. CDR1 is LNHDA and CDR2 is SQIVND in the germline V gene (reference sequence). CDR3 length: 15 residues. CDR3 coding DNA: TGTGCCAGTACCCTGGGGACTAGCGGGACCAATGAGCAGTTCTTC. Encoded protein: CASTLGTSGTNEQFF. The whole variable domain, remainder taken from reference TRBV19 and TRBJ2-1, is DGGITQSPKYLFRKEGQNVTLSCEQNLNHDAMYWYRQDPGQGLRLIYYSQIVNDFQKGDIAEGYSVSREKKESFPLTVTSAQKNPTAFYLCASTLGTSGTNEQFFGPGTRLTVL.

This clone appeared once. The chain combines TRBV19 with TRBJ2-5; tentative D call: TRBD1 (6 bases). The CDR3 is 15 amino acids. Trimming cost V 4 bases and J 1 base, with 13 bases left between them. Germline-derived CDR1 and CDR2 are LNHDA and SQIVND (reference sequence). CDR3 region: CASSRGGEFQETQYF. For the CDR3, the DNA is TGTGCCAGTAGTAGAGGGGGAGAATTCCAAGAGACCCAGTACTTC. The full variable domain, with the rest looked up from reference TRBV19 and TRBJ2-5, is DGGITQSPKYLFRKEGQNVTLSCEQNLNHDAMYWYRQDPGQGLRLIYYSQIVNDFQKGDIAEGYSVSREKKESFPLTVTSAQKNPTAFYLCASSRGGEFQETQYFGPGTRLLVL.

This clone was found a few times. The chain is built from TRBV23-1 and TRBJ2-4, with TRBD1 as a possible D gene (6 bases). TRBV23-1 is identified as an open reading frame with a role that is uncertain. The V end was cut by 7 bases, the J end by 8 bases, with 15 bases between. CDR3 length: 13 residues. CDR3 sequence reads: CASISRGSYIQYF. CDR3 sequence (DNA): TGCGCCAGCATAAGTAGGGGGTCGTACATTCAGTACTTC.

The rearrangement joins TRBV6-8 to TRBJ1-6; a possible D gene is TRBD1 (6 bases). V was shortened by 5 bases and J by 7 bases, with 21 bases between the two germline ends. The CDR3 spans 17 residues. Germline lookup yields CDR1 MNHGY and CDR2 SAAAGT. In DNA form, the CDR3 reads TGTGCCAGCAGTCCAGGGGTGGACCTCACGAGAAATTCACCCCTCCACTTT. Translation gives CASSPGVDLTRNSPLHF.

The chain links TRBV15 to TRBJ2-3; possible D gene TRBD1, 6 bases. CDR3 length equals 14 residues. CDR1 is LNHNV and CDR2 is YYDKDF in the germline V gene (reference sequence). Trimming pared 1 base from V and 5 bases from J, leaving 10 bases between. The CDR3 region is CATSRGDNGDTQYF. The CDR3 DNA follows: TGTGCCACCAGCAGAGGGGACAATGGAGATACGCAGTATTTT.

The gene calls are TRBV9 and TRBJ2-3, with a weak D call TRBD2 (7 bases). The CDR3 covers 16 residues. V lost 4 bases and J lost 0, with 15 bases in between. Per germline, CDR1 SGDLS and CDR2 YYNGEE. The CDR3 loop reads CASSRRGGESTDTQYF. The CDR3, as DNA: TGTGCCAGCAGCAGACGAGGGGGGGAGAGCACAGATACGCAGTATTTT.

This clone is medium-sized by share. The genes are TRBV23-1 and TRBJ1-4; 11 bases align to TRBD1. TRBV23-1 counts as an open reading frame of uncertain function. This CDR3 is built from 21 residues. V dropped 6 bases and J dropped 1; count of bases not matched to a gene: 19. The CDR3 region is CASSQDRLRDRGLRTNEKLFF. CDR3 sequence (DNA): TGCGCCAGCAGCCAAGATCGTTTACGGGACAGGGGGTTAAGAACTAATGAAAAACTGTTTTTT.

This chain uses TRBV11-3 with TRBJ2-7; 7 bases are shared with TRBD1. The CDR3 is made up of 16 amino acids. The germline V gene has CDR1 SGHNT and CDR2 YENEEA. The ends lost 5 bases at V and 0 bases at J; junction bases unmatched: 10. The CDR3 DNA sequence: TGTGCCAGCAGCGTGGGACAGCCCTTTTTCTCCTACGAGCAGTACTTC. Translating it yields CASSVGQPFFSYEQYF.

This clone was detected many times. The V gene is TRBV11-3, the J gene TRBJ2-1; 9 positions agree with TRBD2. The CDR3 extends over 16 amino acids. Germline CDR1 and CDR2: SGHNT and YENEEA. V lost 6 bases to trimming and J lost 6 bases; unmatched junction nucleotides: 12. This CDR3 is CASSFQAGGSLNEQFF. DNA of the CDR3: TGTGCCAGCAGTTTCCAAGCGGGGGGATCCCTCAATGAGCAGTTCTTC.

The rearrangement joins TRBV18 to TRBJ2-5; no clear D gene. This CDR3 is 12 amino acids long. The germline V gene has CDR1 KGHSH and CDR2 LQKENI. The V end was cut by 5 bases, the J end by 1 base, with 5 bases between. Written as DNA, the CDR3 is TGTGCCAGCTCAGGCGCCCAAGAGACCCAGTACTTC. Translating gives CASSGAQETQYF.

This clone came up a few times. The rearrangement uses TRBV6-8 and TRBJ1-6; 7 bases are shared with TRBD1. This CDR3 comprises 15 residues. With V trimmed by 4 bases and J by 7 bases, 7 bases remained unmatched. Germline V gene lookup returns CDR1 MNHGY and CDR2 SAAAGT. CDR3 bases: TGTGCCAGCAGTTTCACAGGGGTTGGGAATTCACCCCTCCACTTT. It yields the protein CASSFTGVGNSPLHF.

This clone is labeled as medium-sized. This chain joins TRBV6-8 and TRBJ1-6, with D hard to call. This CDR3 comprises 15 residues. Germline values: CDR1 MNHGY, CDR2 SAAAGT. V was clipped by 7 bases and J by 1 base, with 11 bases between them. In DNA form, the CDR3 reads TGTGCCAGCATAGGCGGCCATTCCTATAATTCACCCCTCCACTTT. This codes for CASIGGHSYNSPLHF.

By share, this clone counts as medium-sized. The genes are TRBV9 and TRBJ2-1; 9 bases fit TRBD1. The CDR3 sequence is 14 residues long. Germline V gene lookup returns CDR1 SGDLS and CDR2 YYNGEE. V shed 0 bases and J 7 bases; nucleotides not matched to a gene: 2. The CDR3 here is CASSVADRGNEQFF. In DNA form, the CDR3 reads TGTGCCAGCAGCGTAGCTGACAGGGGGAATGAGCAGTTCTTC.

This clone rates as medium-sized (0.01 to 0.1%). The chain is built from TRBV9 and TRBJ2-2; D perhaps matches TRBD2 (6 bases). V was clipped by 7 bases and J by 7 bases, with 17 bases between them. Per germline, CDR1 SGDLS and CDR2 YYNGEE. The CDR3 runs 14 residues. The CDR3 region is CASRAGTELGELFF. Written as DNA, the CDR3 is TGTGCCAGCCGGGCGGGGACGGAACTCGGGGAGCTGTTTTTT.

This clone was seen a handful of times. This chain links TRBV11-3 with TRBJ2-3; D remains unclear. The CDR3 loop spans 15 amino acids. CDR1 and CDR2 (germline): SGHNT, YENEEA. V lost 3 bases, J lost 4 bases, and 14 bases lay in between. The CDR3 protein is CASSLEGLSADTQYF. CDR3 coding DNA: TGTGCCAGCAGCTTGGAAGGGCTTTCGGCAGATACGCAGTATTTT.

This clone was counted only a few times. The J gene is TRBJ2-7, the V gene TRBV6-8; the D call may be TRBD1 or TRBD2 (6 bases each). Germline V gene sequence: CDR1 MNHGY, CDR2 SAAAGT. V gave up 2 bases and J gave up 4 bases, with 18 bases separating them. This CDR3 region has 16 residues. The CDR3 DNA sequence: TGTGCCAGCAGTTACGGGAATGAGGGGGGAAAGTACGAGCAGTACTTC. It specifies CASSYGNEGGKYEQYF.